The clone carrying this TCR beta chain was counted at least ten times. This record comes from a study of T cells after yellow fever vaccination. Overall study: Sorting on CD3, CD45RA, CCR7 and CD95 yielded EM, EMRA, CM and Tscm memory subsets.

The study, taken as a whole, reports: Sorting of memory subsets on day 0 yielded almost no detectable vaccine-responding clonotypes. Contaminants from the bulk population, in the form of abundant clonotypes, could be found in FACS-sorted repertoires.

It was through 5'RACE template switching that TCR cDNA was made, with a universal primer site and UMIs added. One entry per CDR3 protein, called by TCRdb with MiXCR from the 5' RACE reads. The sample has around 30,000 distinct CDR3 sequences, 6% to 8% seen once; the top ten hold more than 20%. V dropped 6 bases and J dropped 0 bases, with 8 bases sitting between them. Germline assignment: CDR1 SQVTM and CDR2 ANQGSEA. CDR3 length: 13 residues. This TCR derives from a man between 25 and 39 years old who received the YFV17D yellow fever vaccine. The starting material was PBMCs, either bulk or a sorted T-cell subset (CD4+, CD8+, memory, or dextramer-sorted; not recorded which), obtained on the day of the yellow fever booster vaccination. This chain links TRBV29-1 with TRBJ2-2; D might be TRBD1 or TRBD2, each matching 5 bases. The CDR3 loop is CSVEGPNTGELFF. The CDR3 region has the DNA TGCAGCGTCGAGGGACCGAACACCGGGGAGCTGTTTTTT.